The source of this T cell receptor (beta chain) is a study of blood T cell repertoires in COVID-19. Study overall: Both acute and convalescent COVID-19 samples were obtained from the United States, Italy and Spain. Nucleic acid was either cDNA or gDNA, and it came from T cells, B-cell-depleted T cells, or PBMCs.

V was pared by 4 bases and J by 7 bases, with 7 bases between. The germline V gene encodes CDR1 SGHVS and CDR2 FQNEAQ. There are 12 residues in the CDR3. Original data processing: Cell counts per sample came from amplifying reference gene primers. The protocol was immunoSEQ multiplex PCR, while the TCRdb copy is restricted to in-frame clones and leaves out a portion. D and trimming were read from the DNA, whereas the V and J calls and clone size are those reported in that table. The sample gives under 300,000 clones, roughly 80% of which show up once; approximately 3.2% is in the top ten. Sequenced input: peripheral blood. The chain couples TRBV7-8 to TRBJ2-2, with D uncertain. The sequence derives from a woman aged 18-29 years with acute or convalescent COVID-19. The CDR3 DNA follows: TGTGCCAGCAGCTCCGGTAGCGGGGAGCTGTTTTTT. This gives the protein CASSSGSGELFF.